A selection of T cell receptor beta chains follows, all from one sample in a study of cytomegalovirus exposure and HLA in healthy donors. Profiling relied on immunoSEQ multiplex PCR, and the TCRdb table lists in-frame clones only, not all of them. Here the sample spans about 120,000 clones, 77% being singletons. The sample comprised PBMCs. Receptors originate from a male donor in good health and CMV-seropositive. Each CDR3 is given with its conserved first and last residue. The order of the fields is D gene, J gene, clone size, CDR3 length, V gene, CDR3 DNA, CDR3 protein. The D gene is left open where the match is weak. Where a row states a size, it is once, few, many or the class of an expanded clone; other rows omit it.

NA TRBJ2-6 NA 19 TRBV19 TGTGCCAGTAGTATACTCCCCTCTCCTACAGGGCGGTGGGCCAACGTCCTGACTTTC CASSILPSPTGRWANVLTF
TRBD1 TRBJ2-5 NA 14 TRBV6-1 TGTGCCAGCAGGGAGGACAGGTACCAAGAGACCCAGTACTTC CASREDRYQETQYF
TRBD1 TRBJ2-5 few 15 TRBV6-5 TGTGCCAGCAGCGCCGGGACAGGGGGCGTAGAGACCCAGTACTTC CASSAGTGGVETQYF
NA TRBJ2-2 NA 16 TRBV4-1 TGCGCCAGCGGTTTGGAGCAGGGCGCGAACACCGGGGAGCTGTTTTTT CASGLEQGANTGELFF
TRBD2 TRBJ2-2 NA 16 TRBV5-1 TGCGCCAGCAGCTTGCCAGCGGGAGGGGTCACCGGGGAGCTGTTTTTT CASSLPAGGVTGELFF
NA TRBJ1-5 once 14 TRBV7-2 TGTGCCAGCAGCTTAAGACAAGCCAATCAGCCCCAGCATTTT CASSLRQANQPQHF
TRBD2 TRBJ2-1 NA 16 TRBV6-5 TGTGCCAGCAGTTACGATGGAGCGGGAGGGTCAAATGAGCAGTTCTTC CASSYDGAGGSNEQFF
TRBD2 TRBJ2-7 NA 16 TRBV7-2 TGTGCCAGCAGCTTGGTTTCTACTAGCGGGGTCTACGAGCAGTACTTC CASSLVSTSGVYEQYF
NA TRBJ1-5 few 15 TRBV2 TGTGCCAGCACCTCGGGGGGCAGTAGCAATCAGCCCCAGCATTTT CASTSGGSSNQPQHF
TRBD2 TRBJ2-4 NA 18 TRBV4-2 TGTGCCAGCAGCCAAGATTTCCGGACTAGCGGGGGAGGAAACATTCAGTACTTC CASSQDFRTSGGGNIQYF